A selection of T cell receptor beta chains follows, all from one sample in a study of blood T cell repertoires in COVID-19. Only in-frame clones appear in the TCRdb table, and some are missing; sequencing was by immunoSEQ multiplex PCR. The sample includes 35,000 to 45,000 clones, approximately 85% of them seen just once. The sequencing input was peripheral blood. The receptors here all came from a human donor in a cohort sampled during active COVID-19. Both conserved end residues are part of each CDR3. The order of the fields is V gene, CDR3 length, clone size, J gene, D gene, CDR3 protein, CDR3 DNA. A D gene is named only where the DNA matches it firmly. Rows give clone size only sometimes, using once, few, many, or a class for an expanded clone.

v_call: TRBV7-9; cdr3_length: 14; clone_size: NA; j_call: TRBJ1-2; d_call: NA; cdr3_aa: CASRGEGGNYGYTF; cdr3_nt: TGTGCCAGCAGGGGGGAGGGCGGCAACTATGGCTACACCTTC
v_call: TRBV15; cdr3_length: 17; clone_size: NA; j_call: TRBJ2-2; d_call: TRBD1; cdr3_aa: CATSSGIRTGAVGELFF; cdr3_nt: TGTGCCACCAGCAGCGGTATTCGGACAGGGGCTGTCGGGGAGCTGTTTTTT
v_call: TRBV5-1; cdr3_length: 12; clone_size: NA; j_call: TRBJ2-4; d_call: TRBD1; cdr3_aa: CASSLGQGLQYF; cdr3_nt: TGCGCCAGCAGCCTCGGACAGGGACTTCAGTACTTC
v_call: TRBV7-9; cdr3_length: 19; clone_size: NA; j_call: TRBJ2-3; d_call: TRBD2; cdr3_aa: CASTSWGTSGGPGADTQYF; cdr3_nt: TGTGCCAGCACCTCATGGGGGACTAGCGGGGGCCCGGGGGCAGATACGCAGTATTTT
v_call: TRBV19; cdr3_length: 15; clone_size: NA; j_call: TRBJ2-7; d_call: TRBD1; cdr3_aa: CASSTGTGGPYEQYF; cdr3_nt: TGTGCCAGTAGTACCGGGACAGGGGGACCCTACGAGCAGTACTTC
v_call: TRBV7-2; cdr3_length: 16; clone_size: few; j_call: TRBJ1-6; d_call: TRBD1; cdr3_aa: CASSFHGTGSNSPLHF; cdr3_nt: TGTGCCAGCAGCTTTCACGGGACAGGGTCTAATTCACCCCTCCACTTT
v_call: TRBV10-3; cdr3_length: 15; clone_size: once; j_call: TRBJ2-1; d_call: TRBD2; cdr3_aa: CAISAGGGRGDEQFF; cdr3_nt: TGTGCCATCAGTGCCGGGGGGGGTAGGGGCGATGAGCAGTTCTTC
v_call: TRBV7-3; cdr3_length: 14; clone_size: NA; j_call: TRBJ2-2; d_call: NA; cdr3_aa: CASSMTGNTGELFF; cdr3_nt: TGTGCCAGCAGCATGACAGGGAACACCGGGGAGCTGTTTTTT
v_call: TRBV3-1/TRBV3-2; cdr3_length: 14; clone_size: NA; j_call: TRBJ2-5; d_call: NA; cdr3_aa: CASSPGLGMSAQYF; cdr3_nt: TGTGCCAGCAGCCCGGGACTCGGGATGTCGGCCCAGTACTTC
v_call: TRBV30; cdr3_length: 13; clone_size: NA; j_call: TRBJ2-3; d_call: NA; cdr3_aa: CAWGLILTDTQYF; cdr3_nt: TGTGCCTGGGGCCTAATCCTCACAGATACGCAGTATTTT
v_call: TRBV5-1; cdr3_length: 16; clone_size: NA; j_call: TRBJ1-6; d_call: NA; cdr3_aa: CASSLSPGSYNSPLHF; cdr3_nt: TGCGCCAGCAGCTTGTCTCCAGGCTCCTATAATTCACCCCTCCACTTT
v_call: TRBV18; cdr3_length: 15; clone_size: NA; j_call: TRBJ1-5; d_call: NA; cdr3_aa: CASSLQGGSNQPQHF; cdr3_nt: TGTGCCAGCTCACTTCAGGGAGGTAGCAATCAGCCCCAGCATTTT
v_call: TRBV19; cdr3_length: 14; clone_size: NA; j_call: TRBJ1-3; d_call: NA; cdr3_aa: CATIPADRGNTIYF; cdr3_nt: TGTGCCACCATTCCGGCGGATCGCGGAAACACCATATATTTT
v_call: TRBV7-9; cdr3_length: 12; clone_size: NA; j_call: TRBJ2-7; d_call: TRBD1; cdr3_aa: CASSLDRGDPYF; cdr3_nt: TGTGCCAGCAGCTTGGACAGGGGAGATCCGTACTTC
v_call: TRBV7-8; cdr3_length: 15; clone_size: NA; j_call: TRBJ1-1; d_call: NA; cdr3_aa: CASSPTGTGNTEAFF; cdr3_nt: TGTGCCAGCAGCCCCACCGGGACTGGGAACACTGAAGCTTTCTTT
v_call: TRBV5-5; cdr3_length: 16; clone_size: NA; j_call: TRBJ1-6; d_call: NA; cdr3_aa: CASSGIQGMMDSPLHF; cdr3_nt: TGTGCCAGCAGCGGAATACAGGGAATGATGGATTCACCCCTCCACTTT
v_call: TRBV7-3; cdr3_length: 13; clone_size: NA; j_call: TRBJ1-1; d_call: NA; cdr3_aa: CASSLTRNTEAFF; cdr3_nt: TGTGCCAGCAGCTTAACGCGGAACACTGAAGCTTTCTTT
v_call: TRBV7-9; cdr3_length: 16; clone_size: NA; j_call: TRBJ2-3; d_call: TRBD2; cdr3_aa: CASSLVAGAFTDTQYF; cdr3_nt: TGTGCCAGCAGCTTAGTAGCGGGGGCCTTCACAGATACGCAGTATTTT
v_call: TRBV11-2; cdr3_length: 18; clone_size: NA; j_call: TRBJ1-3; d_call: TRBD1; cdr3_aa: CASSFGQGTLSSGNTIYF; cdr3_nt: TGTGCCAGCAGCTTCGGACAGGGGACCCTTTCCTCTGGAAACACCATATATTTT
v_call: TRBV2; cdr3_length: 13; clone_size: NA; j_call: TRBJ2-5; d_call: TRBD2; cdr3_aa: CASRLAGQETQYF; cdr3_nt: TGTGCCAGCAGGCTAGCGGGGCAAGAGACCCAGTACTTC
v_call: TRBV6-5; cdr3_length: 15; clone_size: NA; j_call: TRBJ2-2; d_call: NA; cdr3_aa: CASSRGAWATGELFF; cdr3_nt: TGTGCCAGCAGCCGGGGGGCGTGGGCCACCGGGGAGCTGTTTTTT
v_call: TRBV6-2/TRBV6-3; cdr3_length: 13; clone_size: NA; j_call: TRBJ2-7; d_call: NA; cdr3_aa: CASSYESSYEQYF; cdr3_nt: TGTGCCAGCAGTTACGAGAGCTCCTACGAGCAGTACTTC
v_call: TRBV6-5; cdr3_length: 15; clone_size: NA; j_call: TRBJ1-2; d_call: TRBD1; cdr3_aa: CASSYVGAGGFGYTF; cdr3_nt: TGTGCCAGCAGTTACGTAGGGGCAGGGGGCTTTGGCTACACCTTC
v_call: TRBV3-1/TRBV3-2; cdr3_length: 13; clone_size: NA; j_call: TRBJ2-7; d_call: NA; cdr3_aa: CASSQGASYEQYF; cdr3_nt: TGTGCCAGCAGCCAGGGGGCTTCCTACGAGCAGTACTTC
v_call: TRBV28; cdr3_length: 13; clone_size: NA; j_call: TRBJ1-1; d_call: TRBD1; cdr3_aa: CASRGQGLSEAFF; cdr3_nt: TGTGCCAGCAGGGGACAGGGCCTCTCTGAAGCTTTCTTT
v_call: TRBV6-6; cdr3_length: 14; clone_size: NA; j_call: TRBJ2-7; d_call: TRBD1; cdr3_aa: CASSYPGQGYEQYF; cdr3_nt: TGTGCCAGCAGTTACCCGGGACAGGGGTACGAGCAGTACTTC
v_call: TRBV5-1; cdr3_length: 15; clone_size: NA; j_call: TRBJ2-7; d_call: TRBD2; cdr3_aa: CASSPGGAIAYEQYF; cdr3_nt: TGCGCCAGCAGCCCGGGGGGGGCAATAGCCTACGAGCAGTACTTC
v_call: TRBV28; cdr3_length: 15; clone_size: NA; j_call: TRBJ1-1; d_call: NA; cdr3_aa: CASSFGRDFRTEAFF; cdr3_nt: TGTGCCAGCAGTTTTGGGAGGGATTTTCGCACTGAAGCTTTCTTT
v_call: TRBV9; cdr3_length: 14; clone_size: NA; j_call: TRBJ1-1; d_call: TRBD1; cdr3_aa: CASSIRGVQTEAFF; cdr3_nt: TGTGCCAGCAGCATCAGGGGGGTTCAGACTGAAGCTTTCTTT
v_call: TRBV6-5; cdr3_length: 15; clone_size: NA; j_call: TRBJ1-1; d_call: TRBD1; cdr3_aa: CASSPGQAGGTEAFF; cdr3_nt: TGTGCCAGCAGTCCGGGACAGGCGGGTGGAACTGAAGCTTTCTTT
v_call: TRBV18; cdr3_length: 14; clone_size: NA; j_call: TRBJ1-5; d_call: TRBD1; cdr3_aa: CASAGTDSNQPQHF; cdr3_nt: TGTGCCAGCGCAGGGACAGATAGCAATCAGCCCCAGCATTTT
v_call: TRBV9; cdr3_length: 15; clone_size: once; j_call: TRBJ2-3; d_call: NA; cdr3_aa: CASSAAWGVGDTQYF; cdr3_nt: TGTGCCAGCAGCGCCGCCTGGGGGGTCGGAGATACGCAGTATTTT
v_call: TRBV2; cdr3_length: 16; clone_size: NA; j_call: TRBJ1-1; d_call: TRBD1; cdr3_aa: CASSEDRPSLNTEAFF; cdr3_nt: TGTGCCAGCAGTGAGGACAGGCCTTCTTTGAACACTGAAGCTTTCTTT
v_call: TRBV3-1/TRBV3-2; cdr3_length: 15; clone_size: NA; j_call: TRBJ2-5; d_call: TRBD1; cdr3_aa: CASSQQTGRQETQYF; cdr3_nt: TGTGCCAGCAGCCAACAGACAGGGCGGCAAGAGACCCAGTACTTC
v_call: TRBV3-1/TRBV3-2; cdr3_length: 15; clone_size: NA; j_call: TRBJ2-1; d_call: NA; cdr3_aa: CASSPSSGGRGEQFF; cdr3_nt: TGTGCCAGCAGTCCAAGCTCGGGGGGCCGGGGTGAGCAGTTCTTC
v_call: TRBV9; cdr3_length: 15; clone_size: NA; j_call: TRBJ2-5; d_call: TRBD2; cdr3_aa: CASSVGSGVKMTQYF; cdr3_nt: TGTGCCAGCAGCGTAGGAAGCGGGGTTAAGATGACCCAGTACTTC
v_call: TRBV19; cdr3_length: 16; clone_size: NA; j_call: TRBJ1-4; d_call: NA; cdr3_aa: CASSIWESRHNEKLFF; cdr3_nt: TGTGCCAGTAGTATTTGGGAGTCACGCCACAATGAAAAACTGTTTTTT
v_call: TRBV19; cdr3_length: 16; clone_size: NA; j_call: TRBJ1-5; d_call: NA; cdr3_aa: CASSALEGPGNQPQHF; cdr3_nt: TGTGCCAGTAGTGCCCTCGAGGGCCCGGGCAATCAGCCCCAGCATTTT
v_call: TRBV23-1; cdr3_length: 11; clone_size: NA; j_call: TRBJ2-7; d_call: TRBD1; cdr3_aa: CASSRDSEQYF; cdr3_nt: TGCGCCAGCAGCCGGGACAGCGAGCAGTACTTC
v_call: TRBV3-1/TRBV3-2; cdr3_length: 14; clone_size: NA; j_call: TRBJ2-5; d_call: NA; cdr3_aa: CASSQEGDLETQYF; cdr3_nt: TGTGCCAGCAGCCAAGAGGGGGACTTAGAGACCCAGTACTTC
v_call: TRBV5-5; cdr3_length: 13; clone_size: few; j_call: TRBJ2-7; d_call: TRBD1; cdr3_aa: CASRRTGTGEQYF; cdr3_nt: TGTGCCAGCAGACGGACAGGGACGGGCGAGCAGTACTTC
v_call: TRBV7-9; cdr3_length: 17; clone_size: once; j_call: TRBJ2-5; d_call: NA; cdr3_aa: CASSPPAGRTAQETQYF; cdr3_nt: TGTGCCAGCAGCCCCCCCGCCGGAAGGACAGCTCAAGAGACCCAGTACTTC
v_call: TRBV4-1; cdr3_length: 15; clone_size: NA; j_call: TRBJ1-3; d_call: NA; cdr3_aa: CASSRITGMRNTIYF; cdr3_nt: TGCGCCAGCAGCCGGATTACAGGGATGAGAAACACCATATATTTT
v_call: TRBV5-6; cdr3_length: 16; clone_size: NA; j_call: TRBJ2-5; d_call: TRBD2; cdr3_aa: CASSRRRGGNQETQYF; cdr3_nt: TGTGCCAGCAGCCGGAGACGGGGGGGAAACCAAGAGACCCAGTACTTC
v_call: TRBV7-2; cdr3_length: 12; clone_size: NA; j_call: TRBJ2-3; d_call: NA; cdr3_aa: CASNPGGYTQYF; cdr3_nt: TGTGCCAGCAACCCGGGGGGCTATACGCAGTATTTT
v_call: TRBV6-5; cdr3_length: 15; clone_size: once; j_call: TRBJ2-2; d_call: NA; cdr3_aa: CASSYSRGNTGELFF; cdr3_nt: TGTGCCAGCAGTTACTCCCGAGGGAACACCGGGGAGCTGTTTTTT
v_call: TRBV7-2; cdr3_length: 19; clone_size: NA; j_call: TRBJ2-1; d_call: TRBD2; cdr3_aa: CASRSSGTSGGAAYNEQFF; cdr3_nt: TGTGCCAGCAGGTCATCCGGGACTAGCGGGGGGGCGGCCTACAATGAGCAGTTCTTC
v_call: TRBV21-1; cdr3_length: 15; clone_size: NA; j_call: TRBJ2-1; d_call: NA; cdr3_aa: CASSKAGDNWDEQFF; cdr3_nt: TGTGCCAGCAGCAAAGCCGGCGACAACTGGGATGAGCAGTTCTTC
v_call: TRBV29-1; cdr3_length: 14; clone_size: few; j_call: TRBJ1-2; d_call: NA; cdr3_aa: CSVEDRDGAYGYTF; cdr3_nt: TGCAGCGTTGAAGACAGGGATGGGGCCTATGGCTACACCTTC